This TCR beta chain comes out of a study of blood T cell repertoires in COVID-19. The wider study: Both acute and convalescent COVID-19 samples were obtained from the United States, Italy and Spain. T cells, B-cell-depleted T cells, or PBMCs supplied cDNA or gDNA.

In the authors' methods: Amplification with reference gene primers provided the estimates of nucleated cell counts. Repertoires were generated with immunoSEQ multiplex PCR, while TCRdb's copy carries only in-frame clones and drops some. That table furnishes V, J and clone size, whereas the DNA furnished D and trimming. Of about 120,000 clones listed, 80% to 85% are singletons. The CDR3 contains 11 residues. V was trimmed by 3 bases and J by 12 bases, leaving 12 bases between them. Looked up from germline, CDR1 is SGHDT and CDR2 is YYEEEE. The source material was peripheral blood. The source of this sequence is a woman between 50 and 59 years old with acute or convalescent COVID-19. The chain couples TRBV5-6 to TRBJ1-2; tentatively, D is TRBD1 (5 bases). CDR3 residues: CASSSRVEDTF. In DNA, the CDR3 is TGTGCCAGCAGCTCCAGGGTTGAGGACACCTTC. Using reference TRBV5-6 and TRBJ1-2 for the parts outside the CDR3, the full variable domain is DAGVTQSPTHLIKTRGQQVTLRCSPKSGHDTVSWYQQALGQGPQFIFQYYEEEERQRGNFPDRFSGHQFPNYSSELNVNALLLGDSALYLCASSSRVEDTFGSGTRLTVV.